These T cell receptor beta chains were read from a single sample in a study of CD8+ T cells in alopecia areata. Sequencing used immunoSEQ multiplex PCR; TCRdb keeps in-frame clones, though not all of them. The sample lists around 97,000 clones, 80% to 90% occurring once. This specimen consisted of CD8+ T cells sorted from blood, obtained between weeks 30 and 35, from a patient treated with tofacitinib. These receptor sequences come from a human donor with alopecia areata. Both conserved end residues are part of each CDR3. The D gene is left open where the match is weak. Not all rows give a size; the values are once, few, many and, for expanded clones, a class.

NA | TRBJ1-5 | NA | TRBV19 | CASSIEWDTNQPQHF | TGTGCCAGTAGTATAGAATGGGACACCAATCAGCCCCAGCATTTT
NA | TRBJ2-7 | NA | TRBV29-1 | CSVEGWGNSYEQYF | TGCAGCGTTGAAGGATGGGGCAACTCCTACGAGCAGTACTTC
NA | TRBJ1-2 | NA | TRBV25-1 | CASSDSDSIYGYTF | TGTGCCAGCAGTGATTCGGACAGCATCTATGGCTACACCTTC
NA | TRBJ1-3 | TRBD1 | TRBV7-2 | CASKGFTGDYGNTIYF | TGTGCCAGCAAGGGGTTTACAGGGGACTACGGAAACACCATATATTTT
NA | TRBJ2-2 | NA | TRBV5-1 | CASSLDYSNTGELFF | TGCGCCAGCAGCTTGGACTATTCGAACACCGGGGAGCTGTTTTTT
once | TRBJ2-7 | TRBD1 | TRBV27 | CASRQGTYEQYF | TGTGCTAGCAGACAGGGCACCTACGAGCAGTACTTC
NA | TRBJ1-1 | NA | TRBV29-1 | CSVARKNTEAFF | TGCAGCGTGGCCAGGAAGAACACTGAAGCTTTCTTT
NA | TRBJ1-4 | TRBD1 | TRBV11-2 | CASSLELGTDNEKLFF | TGTGCCAGCAGCTTAGAACTCGGGACAGATAATGAAAAACTGTTTTTT
NA | TRBJ2-5 | NA | TRBV9 | CASSASGTQETQYF | TGTGCCAGCAGCGCAAGTGGGACACAAGAGACCCAGTACTTC
NA | TRBJ2-3 | NA | TRBV4-1 | CASSPGSETDTQYF | TGCGCCAGCAGCCCCGGGTCCGAAACAGATACGCAGTATTTT
NA | TRBJ1-1 | TRBD1 | TRBV5-1 | CASSLNRGLSAFF | TGCGCCAGCAGCTTGAACAGGGGGCTTTCAGCTTTCTTT
NA | TRBJ2-7 | NA | TRBV10-1 | CASSESITGTGEQYF | TGCGCCAGCAGTGAGTCGATAACAGGGACGGGCGAGCAGTACTTC
NA | TRBJ1-2 | NA | TRBV29-1 | CSVESKVGGYAYGYTF | TGCAGCGTTGAGAGTAAAGTGGGGGGGTACGCCTATGGCTACACCTTC
NA | TRBJ2-1 | NA | TRBV9 | CASSLGGGEQFF | TGTGCCAGCAGCCTAGGCGGTGGTGAGCAGTTCTTC
NA | TRBJ1-2 | TRBD1 | TRBV29-1 | CSAGRTGSKNGYTF | TGCAGCGCGGGCCGGACAGGGAGTAAGAATGGCTACACCTTC
once | TRBJ1-1 | NA | TRBV6-5 | CASSSGALEAFF | TGTGCCAGCAGTTCCGGGGCCCTAGAAGCTTTCTTT